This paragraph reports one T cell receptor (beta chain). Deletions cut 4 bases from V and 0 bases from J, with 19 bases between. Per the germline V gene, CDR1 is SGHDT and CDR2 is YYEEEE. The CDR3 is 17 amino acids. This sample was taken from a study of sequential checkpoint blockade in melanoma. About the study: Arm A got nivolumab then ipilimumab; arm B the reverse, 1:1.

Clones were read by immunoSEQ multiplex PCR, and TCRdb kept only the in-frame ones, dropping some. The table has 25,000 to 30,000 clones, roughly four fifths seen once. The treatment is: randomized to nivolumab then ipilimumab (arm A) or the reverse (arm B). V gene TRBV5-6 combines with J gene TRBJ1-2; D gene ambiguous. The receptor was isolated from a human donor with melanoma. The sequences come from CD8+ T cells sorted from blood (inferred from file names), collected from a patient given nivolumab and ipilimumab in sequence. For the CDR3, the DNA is TGTGCCAGCAGCCCCATTTCTTCCGGTGACACTAACTATGGCTACACCTTC. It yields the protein CASSPISSGDTNYGYTF.